This T cell receptor beta chain is drawn from a study of cytomegalovirus exposure and HLA in healthy donors. Whole-study findings and limits: Another analysis was done later, and it associated 17,000 or so TCR beta sequences with HLA alleles at 0.05 false discovery rate. Researchers reported from a later analysis that most CMV-associated TCR beta chains appeared HLA-restricted. Accurate HLA-A and HLA-B prediction from TCR beta sequences was reported for most subjects.

V lost 2 bases and J 1 base, leaving 8 bases between the germline ends. The length of the CDR3 is 14 residues. Germline assignment: CDR1 SGHVS and CDR2 FQNEAQ. A remark on this clone: Its antigen is as yet unknown. At the DNA level, this CDR3 is encoded by other sequences in the same sample as well.

PCR was performed using 60 Vbeta and 13 Jbeta primers. TCRdb keeps only in-frame clones here, not all; method: immunoSEQ multiplex PCR. Of 90,000 to 150,000 clones listed, 63% are singletons. Sequencing was done on a sample of PBMCs. The receptor comes from a man aged 40-49 years in good health and CMV-seropositive. V and J are TRBV7-8 and TRBJ2-5; weak D call: TRBD2 (5 bases). CDR3 amino acids: CASSLNRGQETQYF. CDR3 sequence (DNA): TGTGCCAGCAGCTTAAATCGGGGCCAAGAGACCCAGTACTTC.